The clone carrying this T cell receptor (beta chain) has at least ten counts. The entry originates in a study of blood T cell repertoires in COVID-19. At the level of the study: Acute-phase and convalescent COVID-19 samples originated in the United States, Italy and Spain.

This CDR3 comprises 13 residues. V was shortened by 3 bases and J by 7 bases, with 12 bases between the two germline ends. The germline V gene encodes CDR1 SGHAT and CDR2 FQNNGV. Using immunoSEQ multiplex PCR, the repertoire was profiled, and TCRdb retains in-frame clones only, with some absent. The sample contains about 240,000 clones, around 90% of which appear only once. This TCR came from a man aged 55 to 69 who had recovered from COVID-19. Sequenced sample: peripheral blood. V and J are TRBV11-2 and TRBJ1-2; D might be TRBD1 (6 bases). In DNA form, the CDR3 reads TGTGCCAGCAGCTTTTCACAGGGTGGTGGCTACACCTTC. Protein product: CASSFSQGGGYTF.